These 8 T cell receptor beta chains were all obtained from the same sample, sequenced in a study of blood T cell repertoires in COVID-19. Profiled with immunoSEQ multiplex PCR; TCRdb holds only in-frame clones, not every one. Of some 300,000 clones in the sample, about 91% were seen once. Sequencing input: peripheral blood. The source of these receptors is a woman younger than 45 who had recovered from COVID-19.

The J gene is TRBJ2-7, the V gene TRBV12-2; the table assigns TRBD2, which was not confirmed against the DNA. TRBV12-2 is listed as a pseudogene. This CDR3 is 18 amino acids long. Written as DNA, the CDR3 is TGTGCAAGTCGCTCCCTAATTAGCCGGGACTTTAGCTCCTACGAGCAGTACTTC. This codes for CASRSLISRDFSSYEQYF.

The chain is built from TRBV5-1 and TRBJ2-5, with 11 bases lining up with TRBD2. CDR1 and CDR2 from the germline V gene are SGHRS and YFSETQ. The CDR3 is made up of 15 amino acids. The ends lost 1 base at V and 5 bases at J; junction bases unmatched: 4. In DNA form, the CDR3 reads TGCGCCAGCAGCTTGATAGCGGGGGGGCAGGAGACCCAGTACTTC. Protein sequence: CASSLIAGGQETQYF.

This chain uses TRBV11-1 with TRBJ1-1; D gene uncertain. Per germline, CDR1 SGHAT and CDR2 FQDESV (reference sequence). This CDR3 has 11 residues. V gave up 7 bases and J gave up 3 bases, with 6 bases separating them. The CDR3, as DNA: TGTGCCAGCACCCTCTACACTGAAGCTTTCTTT. Encoded protein: CASTLYTEAFF.

The rearrangement uses TRBV4-2 and TRBJ1-2; the match to TRBD1 covers 7 bases. Germline V gene sequence: CDR1 LGHNA, CDR2 YNFKEQ. This CDR3 contains 17 residues. The V segment lost 0 bases and the J segment 0 bases; nucleotides outside the gene matches: 7. DNA of the CDR3: TGTGCCAGCAGCCAAGATACCGGGACAGCGACTAACTATGGCTACACCTTC. Translating gives CASSQDTGTATNYGYTF.

J is TRBJ2-5 and V is TRBV30, with D hard to call. Between the trimmed V and J ends, which lost 2 bases and 5 bases, there was a span of 18 bases. The CDR3 contains 15 residues. Germline V gene data show CDR1 as GTSNPN and CDR2 as SVGIG (reference sequence). The CDR3 coding sequence is TGTGCCTGGAGTCCGATGATTGCGCGGCCGGAGACCCAGTACTTC. Its protein product is CAWSPMIARPETQYF.

The chain has TRBV12-3 or TRBV12-4 and TRBJ1-5, with a weak D call TRBD1 (6 bases). Trimming left V 7 bases short and J 6 bases short, with 13 bases between. The CDR3 totals 13 residues. The CDR3 is CASTWGGGQPQHF. The DNA of the CDR3 is TGTGCCAGCACTTGGGGGGGCGGTCAGCCCCAGCATTTT.

V gene TRBV29-1 combines with J gene TRBJ1-2, with D possibly TRBD1 on 6 matching bases. The germline V and J ends were trimmed by 1 base and 3 bases, with 9 bases remaining between them. This CDR3 is built from 13 residues. The germline V gene encodes CDR1 SQVTM and CDR2 ANQGSEA. CDR3 loop: CSVEGPGDYGYTF. CDR3 nucleotide sequence: TGCAGCGTTGAAGGACCAGGGGACTATGGCTACACCTTC. The full variable domain, completed using reference TRBV29-1 and TRBJ1-2, is SAVISQKPSRDICQRGTSLTIQCQVDSQVTMMFWYRQQPGQSLTLIATANQGSEATYESGFVIDKFPISRPNLTFSTLTVSNMSPEDSSIYLCSVEGPGDYGYTFGSGTRLTVV.

The rearrangement links TRBV20-1 to TRBJ1-5, with D unclear. The V gene lost 3 bases and the J gene lost 0 bases, with 6 bases spanning the gap. CDR1 DFQATT and CDR2 SNEGSKA come from the germline V gene (reference sequence). The CDR3 contains 13 residues. CDR3 sequence: CSASRDSNQPQHF. The DNA of the CDR3 is TGCAGTGCTAGTAGAGATAGCAATCAGCCCCAGCATTTT.